Sequencing of this T cell receptor (beta chain) was carried out in a study of blood T cell repertoires in COVID-19. Study in general: Researchers got acute and convalescent COVID-19 samples from the United States, Italy and Spain. T cells, B-cell-depleted T cells, or PBMCs supplied cDNA or gDNA.

CDR1 and CDR2 (germline): MNHNS, SASEGT. V dropped 2 bases and J dropped 3 bases, with 8 bases sitting between them. This CDR3 has 14 amino acids. In the original analysis: The authors estimated nucleated cell counts from reference gene primer amplification. The repertoire was sequenced with immunoSEQ multiplex PCR; TCRdb's copy has only in-frame clones and lacks some. The V and J calls and clone size are taken from that table; D and trimming were inferred from the DNA. The sample lists some 270,000 clones; around nine tenths were seen once. This TCR derives from a man aged 35 to 55 with active or convalescent COVID-19. The chain recombines TRBV6-1 with TRBJ1-5; possible D gene TRBD1, 5 bases. Sequenced sample: peripheral blood. The CDR3 coding sequence is TGTGCCAGCAGTGAATACAGGATCAATCAGCCCCAGCATTTT. Protein: CASSEYRINQPQHF.